The clone carrying this TCR beta chain was seen a few times. Since a much larger clone is just one base distant, this may be a read error. V lost 0 bases, J lost 7 bases, and 18 bases lay in between. The V gene's germline CDR1 is MNHNY and CDR2 SVGAGI (reference sequence). The CDR3 has 16 amino acids. Duration under 3 months, a NOSPECS grade of at least 4, and a Clinical Activity Score of at least 3 characterized the ophthalmopathy patients. The sample originates from a study of T cells in Graves' hyperthyroidism and ophthalmopathy. The investigators amplified TCR beta CDR3 regions from RNA transcripts. First-round RT-PCR with HTBI primers amplified the TCR CDR3 region. One entry per CDR3 protein, called by TCRdb with MiXCR from the multiplex PCR reads. This repertoire shows approximately 430,000 distinct CDR3 sequences, 14% to 15% found once; its top ten account for under 15%.

The specimen was blood. The chain couples TRBV6-6 to TRBJ1-2; possible D gene TRBD1, 5 bases. This clonotype was sampled from a man younger than 30 with Graves' ophthalmopathy. CDR3: CASSYSRFGGGIGYTF. The CDR3 coding sequence is TGTGCCAGCAGTTACTCCCGTTTTGGGGGAGGAATTGGCTACACCTTC.